A selection of T cell receptor beta chains follows, all from one sample in a study of Graves' ophthalmopathy and Graves' hyperthyroidism. TCRdb re-analysed the multiplex PCR reads in MiXCR, keeping a single row per CDR3 protein. The profile shows around 1,000,000 distinct CDR3 sequences, about 40% of them singletons. The material sequenced was peripheral blood or thyroid tissue (not recorded which). The receptors were gathered from an adult man with Graves' hyperthyroidism. Both conserved end residues are part of each CDR3. The D gene is left open where the match is weak. Some rows have no size entry. The others give once, few or many, or a class for an expanded clone.

clone size: few
V gene: TRBV5-4
J gene: TRBJ2-7
D gene: TRBD1
CDR3 protein: CASSRGQESSYEQYF
CDR3 DNA: TGTGCCAGCAGCCGGGGACAGGAAAGCTCCTACGAGCAGTACTTC

clone size: .
V gene: TRBV4-3
J gene: TRBJ2-7
D gene: .
CDR3 protein: CASSQDSDYGYEQYF
CDR3 DNA: TGCGCCAGCAGCCAAGATTCGGACTACGGGTACGAGCAGTACTTC

clone size: many
V gene: TRBV7-8
J gene: TRBJ2-2
D gene: TRBD1
CDR3 protein: CASSLDTGGRDTGELFF
CDR3 DNA: TGTGCCAGCAGCTTAGATACAGGGGGTAGGGACACCGGGGAGCTGTTTTTT

clone size: .
V gene: TRBV25-1
J gene: TRBJ1-1
D gene: TRBD1
CDR3 protein: CASSQTGGMNTEAFF
CDR3 DNA: TGTGCCAGTAGCCAGACAGGGGGCATGAACACTGAAGCTTTCTTT

clone size: few
V gene: TRBV20-1
J gene: TRBJ1-2
D gene: .
CDR3 protein: CSAKAGTGYTF
CDR3 DNA: TGCAGTGCTAAGGCAGGGACTGGCTACACCTTC

clone size: many
V gene: TRBV20-1
J gene: TRBJ1-1
D gene: .
CDR3 protein: CSATNPGSGTEAFF
CDR3 DNA: TGCAGTGCTACGAACCCAGGGTCTGGCACTGAAGCTTTCTTT

clone size: many
V gene: TRBV20-1
J gene: TRBJ1-2
D gene: TRBD1
CDR3 protein: CSARTGAVRSYGYTF
CDR3 DNA: TGCAGTGCCCGGACAGGAGCGGTTAGGAGCTATGGCTACACCTTC

clone size: few
V gene: TRBV6-1
J gene: TRBJ2-5
D gene: .
CDR3 protein: CASSEVQGTIETQYF
CDR3 DNA: TGTGCCAGCAGTGAAGTCCAGGGAACCATAGAGACCCAGTACTTC

clone size: .
V gene: TRBV7-9
J gene: TRBJ1-4
D gene: .
CDR3 protein: CASSFRQDGEKLFF
CDR3 DNA: TGTGCCAGCAGCTTCCGGCAGGATGGTGAAAAACTGTTTTTT

clone size: once
V gene: TRBV10-3
J gene: TRBJ1-6
D gene: .
CDR3 protein: CAIRSGGDSPLHF
CDR3 DNA: TGTGCCATCAGGTCGGGGGGGGATTCACCCCTCCACTTT

clone size: many
V gene: TRBV7-9
J gene: TRBJ2-7
D gene: TRBD2
CDR3 protein: CASSPRPGGSSYEQYF
CDR3 DNA: TGTGCCAGCAGCCCCCGACCGGGGGGAAGCTCCTACGAGCAGTACTTC